This note documents a single T cell receptor beta chain sequence. Per germline, CDR1 LGHDT and CDR2 YNNKEL (reference sequence). The V end lost 1 base, the J end lost 0 bases, and 9 bases lay between the germline ends. This CDR3 spans 15 amino acids. This specimen belongs to a study of blood T cells in healthy people across ages. Together with a sample-barcoded 5' primer, a J-beta primer mix was included in a second PCR lasting about 6 to 11 cycles. TCRdb re-analysed the 5' RACE reads in MiXCR, keeping a single row per CDR3 protein. The sample holds over a million distinct CDR3 sequences, roughly 45% seen once.

Sequencing was done on a sample of blood. The sequence derives from a woman aged 55-75 years in good health. V gene TRBV3-1 combines with J gene TRBJ1-1; D gene ambiguous. CDR3 nucleotide sequence: TGTGCCAGCAGCCAAGCACAGACATTGAACACTGAAGCTTTCTTT. Translated: CASSQAQTLNTEAFF.